This TCR beta chain was retrieved from a study of shared clonotypes between healthy human individuals. Study-level information: Researchers assigned three CD4 naive, three CD4 memory, two CD8 naive and one CD8 memory plate to each donor.

The DNA input per sorted-subset replicate PCR was roughly 180 ng, corresponding to tens of thousands of T cell genomes. Using immunoSEQ multiplex PCR, the repertoire was profiled, and TCRdb retains in-frame clones only, with some absent. The sample carries just over 2,000,000 clones, 95% recorded once. Germline V gene lookup returns CDR1 SGHDT and CDR2 YYEEEE. The CDR3 covers 13 residues. Losses at the gene ends were 6 bases for V and 12 bases for J; bases not matched to a gene: 12. Study-wide results and caveats: Roughly 4.6% of naive CD4 clonotypes were common to a few donors.

On this clone itself: Its antigen is unidentified.

The chain recombines TRBV5-6 with TRBJ2-4; 7 bases map to TRBD1. This clonotype was obtained from a young man in good health. Material: naive CD4+ T cells sorted from blood. Subset specified: CD45RA+ positively selected. The CDR3 here is CASTVTGSLTQYF. In DNA form, the CDR3 reads TGTGCCAGCACAGTGACAGGGTCGTTAACTCAGTACTTC.